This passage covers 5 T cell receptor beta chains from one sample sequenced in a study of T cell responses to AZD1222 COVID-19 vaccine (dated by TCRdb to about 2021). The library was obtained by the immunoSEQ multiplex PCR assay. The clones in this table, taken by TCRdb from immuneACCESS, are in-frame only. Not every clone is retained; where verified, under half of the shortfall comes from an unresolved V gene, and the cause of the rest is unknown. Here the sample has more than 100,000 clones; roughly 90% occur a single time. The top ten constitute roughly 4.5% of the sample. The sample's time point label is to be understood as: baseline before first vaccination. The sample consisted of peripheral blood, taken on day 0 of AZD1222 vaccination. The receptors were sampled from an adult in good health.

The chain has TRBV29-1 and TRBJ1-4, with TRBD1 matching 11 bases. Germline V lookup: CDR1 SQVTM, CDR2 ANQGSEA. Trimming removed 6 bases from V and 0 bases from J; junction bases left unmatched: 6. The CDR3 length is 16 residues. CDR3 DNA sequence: TGCAGCGTATCCGGGACAGGGGGGTCAACTAATGAAAAACTGTTTTTT. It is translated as CSVSGTGGSTNEKLFF.

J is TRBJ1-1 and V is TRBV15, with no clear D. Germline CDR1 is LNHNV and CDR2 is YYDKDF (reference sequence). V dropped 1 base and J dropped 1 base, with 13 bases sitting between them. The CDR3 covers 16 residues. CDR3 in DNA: TGTGCCACCAGCAGAGGGGCGGCCCTTTCGAACACTGAAGCTTTCTTT. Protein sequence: CATSRGAALSNTEAFF. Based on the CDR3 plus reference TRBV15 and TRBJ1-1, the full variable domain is DAMVIQNPRYQVTQFGKPVTLSCSQTLNHNVMYWYQQKSSQAPKLLFHYYDKDFNNEADTPDNFQSRRPNTSFCFLDIRSPGLGDTAMYLCATSRGAALSNTEAFFGQGTRLTVV.

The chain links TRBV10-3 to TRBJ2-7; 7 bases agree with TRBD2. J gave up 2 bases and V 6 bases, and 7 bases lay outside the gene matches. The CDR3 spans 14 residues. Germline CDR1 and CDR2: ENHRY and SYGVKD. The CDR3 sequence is CAIRPTRGAYEQYF. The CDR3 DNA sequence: TGTGCCATCAGACCTACTCGGGGGGCCTACGAGCAGTACTTC.

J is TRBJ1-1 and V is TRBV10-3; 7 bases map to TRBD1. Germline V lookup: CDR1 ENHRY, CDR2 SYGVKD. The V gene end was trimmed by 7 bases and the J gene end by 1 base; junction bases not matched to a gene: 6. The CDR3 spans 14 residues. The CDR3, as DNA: TGTGCCATCAAAGGGGACAGCACGAACACTGAAGCTTTCTTT. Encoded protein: CAIKGDSTNTEAFF.

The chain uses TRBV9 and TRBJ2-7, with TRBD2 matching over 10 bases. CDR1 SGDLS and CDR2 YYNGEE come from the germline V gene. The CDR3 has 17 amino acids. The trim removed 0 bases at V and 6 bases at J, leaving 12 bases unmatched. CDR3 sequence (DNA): TGTGCCAGCAGCGTAGACTTTACTAGCGGGGCCGCAGGCGAGCAGTACTTC. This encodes CASSVDFTSGAAGEQYF.